This TCR beta chain was identified in a study of cytomegalovirus exposure and HLA in healthy donors. Study findings and constraints: Across all donors, roughly uniform sequencing depth was an assumption of the presence/absence analyses. Later on, an analysis showed TCR association rates differing by HLA locus, with DRB1 the most and HLA-C the fewest. Cytomegalovirus status was reportedly diagnosed by the classifier with high sensitivity and specificity. Later analysis demonstrated an association between a missense DCLRE1C variant and TCR beta V- and J-gene trimming.

13 Jbeta primers and 60 Vbeta primers were used for the PCR. Libraries were prepared by immunoSEQ multiplex PCR; TCRdb keeps only in-frame clonotypes and omits some of them. The repertoire consists of some 140,000 clones, with about four fifths occurring once and the leading ten covering roughly 1.3%. The CDR3 loop spans 11 amino acids. The germline gives CDR1 DFQATT, CDR2 SNEGSKA (reference sequence). V was shortened by 6 bases and J by 3 bases, with 8 bases between the two germline ends. Comment on this clone: No antigen is known for it. The sample has other DNA sequences that encode this CDR3 too.

The sequenced sample was PBMCs. This sequence originates from a male donor in good health and CMV-seropositive. This chain connects TRBV20-1 to TRBJ1-1; no firm D call. The CDR3 nucleotides read TGCAGTGCCCGGAGGGACACTGAAGCTTTCTTT. Encoded protein: CSARRDTEAFF.